The 8 T cell receptor beta chains reported below all come from one sample, sequenced in a study of radiotherapy plus CTLA-4 blockade in lung cancer. Libraries were prepared by immunoSEQ multiplex PCR; TCRdb keeps only in-frame clonotypes and omits some of them. The repertoire holds 40,000 to 55,000 clones, with 65% to 90% as singletons. The starting material was peripheral blood, obtained from a patient treated with radiotherapy plus ipilimumab. Receptor source: a human donor with non-small cell lung cancer that progressed on radiotherapy plus ipilimumab. Some clones in this sample may be carry-over from other donors' samples.

With respect to this clone: The identical CDR3 is also encoded by other nucleotide sequences in the sample. The chain links TRBV27 to TRBJ2-5; D not resolved. The V gene's germline CDR1 is MNHEY and CDR2 SMNVEV (reference sequence). Trimming cost V 0 bases and J 4 bases, with 3 bases left between them. The CDR3 has 12 amino acids. The CDR3 spells CASSLSGETQYF. The CDR3 region has the DNA TGTGCCAGCAGTTTATCCGGAGAGACCCAGTACTTC.

This clone was seen just once. The chain links TRBV5-1 to TRBJ1-1, with 8 bases identical to TRBD1. The ends lost 2 bases at V and 5 bases at J; junction bases unmatched: 8. CDR3 length: 15 amino acids. The germline CDR1 and CDR2 sequences are SGHRS and YFSETQ. CDR3 in DNA: TGCGCCAGCAGCTTAAACCAGGGGGCAGGGACTGAAGCTTTCTTT. This codes for CASSLNQGAGTEAFF.

The chain links TRBV7-9 to TRBJ1-4, with D possibly being TRBD1 (6 bases). Germline lookup yields CDR1 SEHNR and CDR2 FQNEAQ (reference sequence). Trimming shortened V by 5 bases and J by 4 bases, and 11 bases separated the two germline ends. This CDR3 comprises 14 residues. Written as DNA, the CDR3 is TGTGCCAGCAGCCGGACAGCTCTTAATGAAAAACTGTTTTTT. It yields the protein CASSRTALNEKLFF.

This clone was counted a single time. V gene TRBV10-3 combines with J gene TRBJ1-5; 7 bases fit TRBD1. CDR1 is ENHRY, CDR2 SYGVKD, per germline. With 0 bases clipped from V and 4 bases from J, the junction kept 9 bases outside the gene matches. CDR3 length equals 17 residues. CDR3 DNA: TGTGCCATCAGTGAGTCGATCGGGACAGCCTCTAATCAGCCCCAGCATTTT. Translating it yields CAISESIGTASNQPQHF.

V is TRBV5-1 and J is TRBJ2-6; a possible D gene is TRBD1 (5 bases). The germline gives CDR1 SGHRS, CDR2 YFSETQ. The CDR3 is 15 residues long. The germline V and J ends were trimmed by 4 bases and 4 bases, with 12 bases remaining between them. In nucleotides, the CDR3 is TGCGCCAGCAGCCAGCAGGGTTCCGGGGCCAACGTCCTGACTTTC. The encoded protein is CASSQQGSGANVLTF.

The CDR3 region is CASSQRTGTSGVGSYNEQFF. In DNA form, the CDR3 reads TGCGCCAGCAGCCAAAGGACAGGGACTAGCGGGGTCGGCTCCTACAATGAGCAGTTCTTC. V usage is TRBV4-1 and J usage is TRBJ2-1, with TRBD2 matching over 13 bases. The CDR3 totals 20 residues. With V trimmed by 2 bases and J by 0 bases, 10 bases remained unmatched. Germline V gives CDR1 MGHRA, CDR2 YSYEKL.

The chain uses TRBV4-1 and TRBJ2-1, with D possibly TRBD1 on 6 matching bases. The CDR3 sequence is 17 residues long. V dropped 0 bases and J dropped 4 bases, with 16 bases sitting between them. CDR1 is MGHRA, CDR2 YSYEKL, per germline. CDR3 sequence (DNA): TGCGCCAGCAGCCAAGATCAAGCCCGACAGGCATACAATGAGCAGTTCTTC. Its translation is CASSQDQARQAYNEQFF.

The gene calls are TRBV11-2 and TRBJ2-1, with TRBD1 matching over 10 bases. The CDR3 sequence is 13 residues long. V gave up 8 bases and J gave up 8 bases; unmatched junction bases: 6. Looked up from germline, CDR1 is SGHAT and CDR2 is FQNNGV. The CDR3 protein is CASAGTGEHEQFF. CDR3 nucleotides: TGTGCCAGCGCCGGGACAGGGGAGCATGAGCAGTTCTTC.